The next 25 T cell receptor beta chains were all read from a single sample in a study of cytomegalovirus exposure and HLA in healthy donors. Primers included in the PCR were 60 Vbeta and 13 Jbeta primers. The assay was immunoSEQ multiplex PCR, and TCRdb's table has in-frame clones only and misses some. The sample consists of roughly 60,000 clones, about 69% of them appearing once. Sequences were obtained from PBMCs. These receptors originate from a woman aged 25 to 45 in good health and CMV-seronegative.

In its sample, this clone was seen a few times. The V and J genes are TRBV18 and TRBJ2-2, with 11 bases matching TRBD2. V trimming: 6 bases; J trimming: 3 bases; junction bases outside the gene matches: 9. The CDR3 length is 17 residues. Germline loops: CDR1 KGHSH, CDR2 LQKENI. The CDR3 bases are TGTGCCAGCTCTCCCCCCTCTAGCGGGAGGTACACCGGGGAGCTGTTTTTT. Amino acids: CASSPPSSGRYTGELFF. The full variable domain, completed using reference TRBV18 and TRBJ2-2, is NAGVMQNPRHLVRRRGQEARLRCSPMKGHSHVYWYRQLPEEGLKFMVYLQKENIIDESGMPKERFSAEFPKEGPSILRIQQVVRGDSAAYFCASSPPSSGRYTGELFFGEGSRLTVL.

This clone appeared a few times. The CDR3 reads CASGLPNTGELFF. Written as DNA, the CDR3 is TGTGCCAGCGGGCTGCCGAACACCGGGGAGCTGTTTTTT. The rearrangement joins TRBV6-5 to TRBJ2-2; D call uncertain. There are 13 residues in the CDR3. In germline, CDR1 is MNHEY, CDR2 SVGAGI. V was clipped by 8 bases and J by 0 bases, with 7 bases between them.

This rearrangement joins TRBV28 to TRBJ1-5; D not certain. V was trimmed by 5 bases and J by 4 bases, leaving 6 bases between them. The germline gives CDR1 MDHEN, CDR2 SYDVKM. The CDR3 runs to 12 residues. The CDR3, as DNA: TGTGCCAGCAGTGTACATAATCAGCCCCAGCATTTT. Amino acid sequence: CASSVHNQPQHF.

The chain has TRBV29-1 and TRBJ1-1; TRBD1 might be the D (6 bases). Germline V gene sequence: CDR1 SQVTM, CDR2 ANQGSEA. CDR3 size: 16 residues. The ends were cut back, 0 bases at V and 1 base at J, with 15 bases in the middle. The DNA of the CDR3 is TGCAGCGTTGAAGACACCTCACGGACAGAGAACACTGAAGCTTTCTTT. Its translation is CSVEDTSRTENTEAFF. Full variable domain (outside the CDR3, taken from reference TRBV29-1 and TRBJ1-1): SAVISQKPSRDICQRGTSLTIQCQVDSQVTMMFWYRQQPGQSLTLIATANQGSEATYESGFVIDKFPISRPNLTFSTLTVSNMSPEDSSIYLCSVEDTSRTENTEAFFGQGTRLTVV.

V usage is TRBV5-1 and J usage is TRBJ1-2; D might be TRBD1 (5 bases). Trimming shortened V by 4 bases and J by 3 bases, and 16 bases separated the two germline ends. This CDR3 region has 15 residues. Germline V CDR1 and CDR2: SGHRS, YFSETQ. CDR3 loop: CASSPLGLGDYGYTF. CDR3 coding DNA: TGCGCCAGCAGCCCCCTTGGGCTAGGGGACTATGGCTACACCTTC.

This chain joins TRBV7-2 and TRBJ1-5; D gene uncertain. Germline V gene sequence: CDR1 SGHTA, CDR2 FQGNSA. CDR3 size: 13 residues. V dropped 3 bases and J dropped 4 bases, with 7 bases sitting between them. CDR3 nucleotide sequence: TGTGCCAGCAGCTTGGCCATGAATCAGCCCCAGCATTTT. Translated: CASSLAMNQPQHF.

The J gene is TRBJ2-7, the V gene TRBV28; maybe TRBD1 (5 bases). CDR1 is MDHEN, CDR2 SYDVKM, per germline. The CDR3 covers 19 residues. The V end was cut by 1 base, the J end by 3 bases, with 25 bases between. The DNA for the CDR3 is TGTGCCAGCAGTTTATTTGGCGGCAGGGAAGTACAGAGTCGCTACGAGCAGTACTTC. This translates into CASSLFGGREVQSRYEQYF.

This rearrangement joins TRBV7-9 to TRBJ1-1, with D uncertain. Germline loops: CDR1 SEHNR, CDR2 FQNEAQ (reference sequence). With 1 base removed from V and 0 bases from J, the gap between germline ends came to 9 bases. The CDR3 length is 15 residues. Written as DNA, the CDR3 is TGTGCCAGCAGCTTAGACCTCGGGGTGAACACTGAAGCTTTCTTT. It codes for CASSLDLGVNTEAFF.

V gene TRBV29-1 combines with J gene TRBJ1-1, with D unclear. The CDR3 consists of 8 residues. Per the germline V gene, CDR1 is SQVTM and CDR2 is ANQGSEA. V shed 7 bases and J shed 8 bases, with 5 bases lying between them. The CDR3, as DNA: TGCAGCGCCGGGGAAGCTTTCTTT. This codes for CSAGEAFF.

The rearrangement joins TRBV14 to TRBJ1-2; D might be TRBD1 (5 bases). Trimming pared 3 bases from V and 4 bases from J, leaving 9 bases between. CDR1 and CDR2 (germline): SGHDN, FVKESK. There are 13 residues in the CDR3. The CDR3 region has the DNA TGTGCCAGCAGCCAGGCGGGGGGCTATGGCTACACCTTC. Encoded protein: CASSQAGGYGYTF.

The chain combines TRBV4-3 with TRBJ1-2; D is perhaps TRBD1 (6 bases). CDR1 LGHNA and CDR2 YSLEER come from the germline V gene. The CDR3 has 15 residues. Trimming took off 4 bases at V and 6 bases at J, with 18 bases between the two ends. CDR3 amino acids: CASSRTQGLSNGYTF. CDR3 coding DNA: TGCGCCAGCAGCCGGACGCAGGGGCTTTCGAATGGCTACACCTTC.

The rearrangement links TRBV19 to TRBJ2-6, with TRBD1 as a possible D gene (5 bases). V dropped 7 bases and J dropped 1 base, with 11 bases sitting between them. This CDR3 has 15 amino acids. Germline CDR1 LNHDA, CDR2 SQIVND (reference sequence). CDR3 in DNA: TGTGCCAGTATCGGACACGGGTCTGGGGCCAACGTCCTGACTTTC. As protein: CASIGHGSGANVLTF.

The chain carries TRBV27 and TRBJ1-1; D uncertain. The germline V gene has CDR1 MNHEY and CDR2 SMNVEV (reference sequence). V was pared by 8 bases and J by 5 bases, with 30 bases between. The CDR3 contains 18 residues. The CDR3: CASGNRRRVLEIGTEAFF. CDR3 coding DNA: TGTGCCAGCGGTAACCGCCGGCGGGTGTTGGAAATAGGGACTGAAGCTTTCTTT.

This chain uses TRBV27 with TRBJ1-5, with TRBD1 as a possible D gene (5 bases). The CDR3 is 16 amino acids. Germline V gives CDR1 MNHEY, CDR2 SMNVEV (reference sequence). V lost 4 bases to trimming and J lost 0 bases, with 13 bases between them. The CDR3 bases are TGTGCCAGCAGTTGGCGGGGGGGGACTAGCAATCAGCCCCAGCATTTT. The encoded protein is CASSWRGGTSNQPQHF.

The CDR3 region has the DNA TGTGCCAGCAGTCAGTGGACAGGGACGAACACCGGGGAGCTGTTTTTT. It is translated as CASSQWTGTNTGELFF. V and J are TRBV6-4 and TRBJ2-2; 8 nucleotides align to TRBD1. This CDR3 region has 16 residues. With V trimmed by 5 bases and J by 0 bases, 5 bases remained unmatched. Germline V gives CDR1 MRHNA, CDR2 SNTAGT.

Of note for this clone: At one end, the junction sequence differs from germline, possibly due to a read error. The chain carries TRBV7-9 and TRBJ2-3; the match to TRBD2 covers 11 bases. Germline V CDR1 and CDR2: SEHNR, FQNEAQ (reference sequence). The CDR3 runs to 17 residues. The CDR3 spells CSSSPGLAGARTDTQYF. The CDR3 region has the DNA TGTTCCAGCAGCCCTGGACTAGCGGGCGCACGCACAGATACGCAGTATTTT.

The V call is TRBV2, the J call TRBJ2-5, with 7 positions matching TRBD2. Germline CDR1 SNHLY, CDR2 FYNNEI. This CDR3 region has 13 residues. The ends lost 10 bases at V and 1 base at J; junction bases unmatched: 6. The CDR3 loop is CATRGGGQETQYF. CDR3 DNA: TGTGCCACCCGTGGGGGGGGCCAAGAGACCCAGTACTTC.

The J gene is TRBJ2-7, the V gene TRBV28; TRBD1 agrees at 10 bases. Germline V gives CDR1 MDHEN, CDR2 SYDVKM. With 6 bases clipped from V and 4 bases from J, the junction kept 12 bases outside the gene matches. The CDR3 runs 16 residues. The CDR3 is CASSAGPGQGTYEQYF. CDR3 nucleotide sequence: TGTGCCAGCAGCGCGGGACCGGGACAGGGGACGTACGAGCAGTACTTC.

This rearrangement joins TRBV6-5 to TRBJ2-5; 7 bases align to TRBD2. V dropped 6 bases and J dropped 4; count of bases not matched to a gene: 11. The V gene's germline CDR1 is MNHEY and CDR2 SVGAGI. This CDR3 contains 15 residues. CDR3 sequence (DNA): TGTGCCAGCAGGACTCCTAGCGGCCCGTTAGAGACCCAGTACTTC. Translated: CASRTPSGPLETQYF.

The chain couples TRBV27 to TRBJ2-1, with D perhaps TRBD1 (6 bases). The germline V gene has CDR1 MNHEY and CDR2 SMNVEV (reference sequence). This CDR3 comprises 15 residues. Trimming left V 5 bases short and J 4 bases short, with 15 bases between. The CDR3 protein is CASSIPTGIYNEQFF. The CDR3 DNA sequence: TGTGCCAGCAGTATTCCGACAGGAATATACAATGAGCAGTTCTTC.

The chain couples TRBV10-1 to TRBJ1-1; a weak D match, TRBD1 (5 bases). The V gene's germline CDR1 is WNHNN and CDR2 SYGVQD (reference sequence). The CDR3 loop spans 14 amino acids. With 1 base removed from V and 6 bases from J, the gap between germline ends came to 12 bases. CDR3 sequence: CASSEWQGTSEAFF. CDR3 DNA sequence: TGCGCCAGCAGTGAGTGGCAGGGTACTTCTGAAGCTTTCTTT.

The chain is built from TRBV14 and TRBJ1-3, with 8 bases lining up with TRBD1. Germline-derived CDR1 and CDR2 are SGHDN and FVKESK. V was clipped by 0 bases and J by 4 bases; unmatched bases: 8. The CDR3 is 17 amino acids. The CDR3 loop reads CASSQEGPGGGGNTIYF. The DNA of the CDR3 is TGTGCCAGCAGCCAAGAAGGTCCAGGGGGCGGCGGAAACACCATATATTTT.

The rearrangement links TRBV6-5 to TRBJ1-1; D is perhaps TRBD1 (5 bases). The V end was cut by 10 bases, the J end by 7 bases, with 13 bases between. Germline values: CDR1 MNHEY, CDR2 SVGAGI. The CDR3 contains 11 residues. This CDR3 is CATGGVCEAFF. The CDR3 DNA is TGTGCCACAGGAGGGGTATGTGAAGCTTTCTTT.

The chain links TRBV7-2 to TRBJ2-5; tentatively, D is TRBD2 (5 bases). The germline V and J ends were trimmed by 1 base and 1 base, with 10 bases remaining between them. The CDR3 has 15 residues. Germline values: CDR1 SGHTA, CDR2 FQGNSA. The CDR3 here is CASSLVGGPQETQYF. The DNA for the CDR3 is TGTGCCAGCAGCTTAGTCGGAGGCCCCCAAGAGACCCAGTACTTC.

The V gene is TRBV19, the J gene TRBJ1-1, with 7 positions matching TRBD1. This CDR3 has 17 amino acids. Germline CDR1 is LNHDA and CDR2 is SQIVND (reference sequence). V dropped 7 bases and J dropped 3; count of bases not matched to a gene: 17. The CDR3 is CASTPWGRGNSHTEAFF. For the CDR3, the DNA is TGTGCCAGTACTCCTTGGGGCAGGGGGAATAGTCACACTGAAGCTTTCTTT. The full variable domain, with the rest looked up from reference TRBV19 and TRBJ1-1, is DGGITQSPKYLFRKEGQNVTLSCEQNLNHDAMYWYRQDPGQGLRLIYYSQIVNDFQKGDIAEGYSVSREKKESFPLTVTSAQKNPTAFYLCASTPWGRGNSHTEAFFGQGTRLTVV.